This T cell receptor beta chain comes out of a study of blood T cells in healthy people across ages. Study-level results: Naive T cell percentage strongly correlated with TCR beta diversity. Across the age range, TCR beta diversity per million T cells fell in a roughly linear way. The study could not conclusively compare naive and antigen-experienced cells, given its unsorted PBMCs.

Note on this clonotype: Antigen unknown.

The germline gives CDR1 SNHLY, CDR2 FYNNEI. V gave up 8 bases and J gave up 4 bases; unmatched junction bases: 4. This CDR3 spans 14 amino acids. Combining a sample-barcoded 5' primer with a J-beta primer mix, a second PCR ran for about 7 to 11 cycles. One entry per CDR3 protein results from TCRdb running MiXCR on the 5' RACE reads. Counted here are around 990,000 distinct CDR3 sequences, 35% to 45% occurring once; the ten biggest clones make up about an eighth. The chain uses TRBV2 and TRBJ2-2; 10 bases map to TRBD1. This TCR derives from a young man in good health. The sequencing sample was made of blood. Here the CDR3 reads CASVGTGATGELFF. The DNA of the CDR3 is TGTGCCAGCGTGGGGACAGGGGCCACCGGGGAGCTGTTTTTT.